Following are 28 T cell receptor beta chains from one sample sequenced in a study of cytomegalovirus exposure and HLA in healthy donors. The PCR contained 60 Vbeta and 13 Jbeta primers. Using immunoSEQ multiplex PCR, the repertoire was profiled, and TCRdb retains in-frame clones only, with some absent. The profile shows roughly 120,000 clones, over 60% of them singletons. Sequenced: PBMCs. Receptors were obtained from a woman younger than 30 in good health and CMV-seropositive.

Only a few counts were recorded for this clone. The same CDR3 is also encoded by other DNA sequences in this sample. V is TRBV5-1 and J is TRBJ1-1, with D maybe TRBD1 (6 bases). This CDR3 contains 14 residues. Germline-derived CDR1 and CDR2 are SGHRS and YFSETQ. V dropped 1 base and J dropped 1 base, with 8 bases sitting between them. This CDR3 is CASSLLQGNTEAFF. The CDR3 nucleotides are TGCGCCAGCAGCTTGCTACAGGGGAACACTGAAGCTTTCTTT.

The chain uses TRBV6-5 and TRBJ1-2, with D possibly matching TRBD1 (6 bases). Deletions cut 2 bases from V and 1 base from J, with 11 bases between. Germline CDR1 and CDR2: MNHEY and SVGAGI. This CDR3 region has 15 residues. CDR3 sequence: CASSYKGEYNYGYTF. DNA for the CDR3: TGTGCCAGCAGTTACAAGGGGGAATATAACTATGGCTACACCTTC.

This chain uses TRBV20-1 with TRBJ2-5; D unclear. The V end was cut by 5 bases, the J end by 1 base, with 5 bases between. CDR3 length equals 11 residues. Germline V gives CDR1 DFQATT, CDR2 SNEGSKA (reference sequence). The CDR3 region is CSALSQETQYF. The CDR3 DNA reads as TGCAGTGCTCTGAGCCAAGAGACCCAGTACTTC.

Regarding this clone: The limits of the CDR3 on the DNA are not certain, so only TCRdb's listed CDR3 is given. The rearrangement links TRBV28 to TRBJ2-1; the listed D gene, TRBD2, was not tested against the DNA. The CDR3 is 19 amino acids long, termini counted. In germline, CDR1 is MDHEN, CDR2 SYDVKM. The CDR3 here is CASSTPSVLRGRSYNEQFF.

The chain combines TRBV19 with TRBJ1-5; tentative D call: TRBD1 (5 bases). The germline V gene has CDR1 LNHDA and CDR2 SQIVND (reference sequence). V lost 3 bases, J lost 1 base, and 10 bases lay in between. The CDR3 spans 15 residues. For the CDR3, the DNA is TGTGCCAGTAGTATGGAGCGGGGGAGCAATCAGCCCCAGCATTTT. It is translated as CASSMERGSNQPQHF. Complete variable domain (other parts from reference TRBV19 and TRBJ1-5): DGGITQSPKYLFRKEGQNVTLSCEQNLNHDAMYWYRQDPGQGLRLIYYSQIVNDFQKGDIAEGYSVSREKKESFPLTVTSAQKNPTAFYLCASSMERGSNQPQHFGDGTRLSIL.

The genes are TRBV6-5 and TRBJ2-7, with a tentative D call TRBD1 (6 bases). The ends were cut back, 5 bases at V and 7 bases at J, with 9 bases in the middle. This CDR3 is 11 amino acids long. The V gene's germline CDR1 is MNHEY and CDR2 SVGAGI. This chain's CDR3 is CASSQGLEQYF. The CDR3 DNA sequence: TGTGCCAGCAGTCAGGGGCTTGAGCAGTACTTC.

For this clone: An end of the junction differs from the germline gene, which may be a read error. The gene calls are TRBV5-8 and TRBJ2-7; D might be TRBD2 (5 bases). The CDR3 is made up of 13 amino acids. Germline assignment: CDR1 SGHTS and CDR2 YDEGEE. CDR3 amino acids: CARRAGVYYEQYF. CDR3 DNA sequence: TGTGCCAGGCGGGCAGGAGTCTACTACGAGCAGTACTTT.

The rearrangement links TRBV4-1 to TRBJ2-3; a weak D match, TRBD1 (6 bases). This CDR3 contains 17 residues. The V gene's germline CDR1 is MGHRA and CDR2 YSYEKL. Trimming pared 3 bases from V and 2 bases from J, leaving 18 bases between. The DNA of the CDR3 is TGCGCCAGCAGCCAGCTGCCAACAGGGCCCAACACAGATACGCAGTATTTT. As protein: CASSQLPTGPNTDTQYF.

This chain connects TRBV28 to TRBJ2-7; 10 nucleotides agree with TRBD2. Germline V gene data show CDR1 as MDHEN and CDR2 as SYDVKM. Trimming removed 10 bases from V and 1 base from J; junction bases left unmatched: 4. The CDR3 totals 13 residues. CDR3 DNA sequence: TGTGCCACCGGGACTAGCGCATCCTACGAGCAGTACTTC. Its translation: CATGTSASYEQYF. Looking up the rest from reference TRBV28 and TRBJ2-7 gives the full variable domain: DVKVTQSSRYLVKRTGEKVFLECVQDMDHENMFWYRQDPGLGLRLIYFSYDVKMKEKGDIPEGYSVSREKKERFSLILESASTNQTSMYLCATGTSASYEQYFGPGTRLTVT.

The chain is built from TRBV5-8 and TRBJ1-2; a possible D gene is TRBD1 (5 bases). Germline CDR1 reads SGHTS; CDR2 reads YDEGEE. Trimming cost V 0 bases and J 7 bases, with 10 bases left between them. The CDR3 sequence is 13 residues long. CDR3 DNA sequence: TGTGCCAGCAGCTTGGTTATCGGGGGTGGCTACACCTTC. It is translated as CASSLVIGGGYTF. Full variable domain (missing parts from reference TRBV5-8 and TRBJ1-2): EAGVTQSPTHLIKTRGQQATLRCSPISGHTSVYWYQQALGLGLQFLLWYDEGEERNRGNFPPRFSGRQFPNYSSELNVNALELEDSALYLCASSLVIGGGYTFGSGTRLTVV.

The CDR3 DNA reads TGTGCCAGCAGTAACGGACAGGGGGGGCACGAGCAGTACTTC. Its protein is CASSNGQGGHEQYF. The chain carries TRBV6-5 and TRBJ2-7; TRBD1 aligns across 10 bases. V lost 5 bases and J lost 5; bases outside the gene matches: 6. Germline loops: CDR1 MNHEY, CDR2 SVGAGI. The CDR3 contains 14 residues.

This chain joins TRBV6-5 and TRBJ2-2; 7 nucleotides match TRBD1. The CDR3 length is 13 residues. Unmatched junction bases numbered 4, after V lost 6 bases and J lost 6 bases. Germline CDR1 and CDR2: MNHEY and SVGAGI. The CDR3 DNA reads TGTGCCAGCAGGAGGGGGCGCGCCGGGGAGCTGTTTTTT. Encoded protein: CASRRGRAGELFF.

The gene calls are TRBV7-9 and TRBJ1-1; D gene unclear. The CDR3 sequence is 15 residues long. Deletions cut 5 bases from V and 4 bases from J, with 17 bases between. CDR1 and CDR2 from the germline V gene are SEHNR and FQNEAQ (reference sequence). In DNA form, the CDR3 reads TGTGCCAGCAGCCCCCCCCCTATCGGTAGCACTGAAGCTTTCTTT. It is translated as CASSPPPIGSTEAFF.

The genes are TRBV29-1 and TRBJ2-7, with D hard to call. CDR3 length: 12 amino acids. The V and J ends lost 4 bases and 3 bases respectively, with 10 bases between them. Germline CDR1 and CDR2: SQVTM and ANQGSEA. In nucleotides, the CDR3 is TGCAGCGTTGTGGTCGGGTACTACGAGCAGTACTTC. It is translated as CSVVVGYYEQYF.

The table lists this clone with a few counts. The chain links TRBV5-1 to TRBJ2-1; TRBD1 is a possible D gene (6 bases). CDR1 and CDR2 (germline): SGHRS, YFSETQ. The V end lost 3 bases, the J end lost 8 bases, and 18 bases lay between the germline ends. The CDR3 runs to 15 residues. CDR3 coding DNA: TGCGCCAGCAGCTGGGGACAAGCCGGAGCGGATGAGCAGTTCTTC. Translating gives CASSWGQAGADEQFF.

The chain recombines TRBV10-3 with TRBJ1-2; D might be TRBD1 (6 bases). CDR3 length: 15 amino acids. Germline assignment: CDR1 ENHRY and CDR2 SYGVKD. The V end was cut by 4 bases, the J end by 4 bases, with 16 bases between. The CDR3 is CAISADRPRGYGYTF. CDR3 sequence (DNA): TGTGCCATCAGTGCAGACAGGCCGAGGGGCTATGGCTACACCTTC.

The chain is built from TRBV27 and TRBJ1-2; 9 bases fit TRBD1. V shed 5 bases, J shed 6 bases, and the junction held 13 bases outside the gene matches. This CDR3 spans 16 amino acids. CDR1 and CDR2 (germline): MNHEY, SMNVEV (reference sequence). The CDR3 nucleotides are TGTGCCAGCAGTGATATCTTGGGACAGGGCGAGGATGGCTACACCTTC. This codes for CASSDILGQGEDGYTF.

Comments on this clone: An end of the junction does not agree with germline; a read error may underlie this. The chain is built from TRBV9 and TRBJ2-2, with 10 positions matching TRBD1. This CDR3 region has 17 residues. In germline, CDR1 is SGDLS, CDR2 YYNGEE. The CDR3 DNA is TGTGACAGCAGCGTAGGTTACGGGACAGGGGCGACCGGGGAGCTGTTTTTT. It yields the protein CDSSVGYGTGATGELFF.

The V gene is TRBV2, the J gene TRBJ1-2, with TRBD1 matching over 8 bases. Germline V lookup: CDR1 SNHLY, CDR2 FYNNEI. Trimming took 5 bases from V and 4 from J; bases not matched to a gene: 6. This CDR3 is 14 amino acids long. The CDR3 is CASSMRTGPYGYTF. CDR3 nucleotides: TGTGCCAGCAGTATGCGGACAGGGCCCTATGGCTACACCTTC.

In its sample, this clone was seen a few times. The J gene is TRBJ2-3, the V gene TRBV18, with D possibly being TRBD2 (6 bases). Trimming took 1 base from V and 5 from J, leaving 16 bases between them. Germline-derived CDR1 and CDR2 are KGHSH and LQKENI. The CDR3 runs 16 residues. CDR3 region: CASSPRKGSGLDTQYF. The CDR3 DNA sequence: TGTGCCAGCTCACCACGTAAAGGATCGGGACTAGATACGCAGTATTTT.

This clone has a single count. The gene calls are TRBV11-2 and TRBJ2-7, with 14 bases fitting TRBD2. The V gene end was trimmed by 6 bases and the J gene end by 7 bases; junction bases not matched to a gene: 11. Looked up from germline, CDR1 is SGHAT and CDR2 is FQNNGV. CDR3 length equals 16 residues. The CDR3 DNA reads as TGTGCCAGCAGAAAGCCGGGACTAGCGGGAGTGCGGGAGCAGTACTTC. Protein: CASRKPGLAGVREQYF.

The chain couples TRBV28 to TRBJ2-5; D gene ambiguous. The DNA matches TRBJ2-7 better at its end, which makes the J call doubtful. Germline V CDR1 and CDR2: MDHEN, SYDVKM. This CDR3 has 10 amino acids. CDR3 bases: TGTGCCAGCAGTTTTAACGAGCAGTACTTC. Its translation is CASSFNEQYF.

The chain joins TRBV7-8 to TRBJ2-3; tentative D call: TRBD2 (7 bases). This CDR3 region has 16 residues. Trimming took 1 base from V and 4 from J, leaving 15 bases between them. The germline CDR1 and CDR2 sequences are SGHVS and FQNEAQ. CDR3 sequence: CASSLELGGAPDTQYF. The CDR3 DNA follows: TGTGCCAGCAGCTTAGAGTTGGGGGGGGCCCCAGATACGCAGTATTTT.

This chain uses TRBV23-1 with TRBJ1-2; D unresolved. TRBV23-1 is sorted into the ORF group, with uncertain function. CDR3 size: 15 residues. Trimming removed 5 bases at V and 3 bases at J, with 16 bases between. The CDR3 sequence: CASSSPPYLDYGYTF. CDR3 DNA: TGCGCCAGCAGTAGCCCCCCCTACCTGGACTATGGCTACACCTTC.

DNA for the CDR3: TGTGCCAGCAGCCCTAGTTGGGGACAGCCCTATGGCTACACCTTC. Its translation is CASSPSWGQPYGYTF. The V gene is TRBV9, the J gene TRBJ1-2; 7 positions agree with TRBD1. Germline-derived CDR1 and CDR2 are SGDLS and YYNGEE. Losses at the gene ends were 4 bases for V and 4 bases for J; bases not matched to a gene: 10. The CDR3 extends over 15 amino acids.

V is TRBV30 and J is TRBJ2-2; D perhaps matches TRBD1 (6 bases). V dropped 4 bases and J dropped 6 bases, with 12 bases sitting between them. Germline V gene data show CDR1 as GTSNPN and CDR2 as SVGIG (reference sequence). The CDR3 runs to 13 residues. The CDR3 DNA reads TGTGCCTGGAACGTACAGGGTTCCGGGGAGCTGTTTTTT. Its protein is CAWNVQGSGELFF.

This clone was found a few times. The V and J genes are TRBV5-1 and TRBJ2-7, with 10 positions matching TRBD1. This CDR3 has 19 residues. Germline CDR1 SGHRS, CDR2 YFSETQ. J gave up 2 bases and V 1 base, and 15 bases lay outside the gene matches. The DNA of the CDR3 is TGCGCCAGCAGCTTGTTATTTGATTGGACAGGGGGGCAAACCTACGAGCAGTACTTC. Its translation is CASSLLFDWTGGQTYEQYF.

CDR3 coding DNA: TGTGCCAGTACCCCGGGACAGGCCGCCGTTACTAACTATGGCTACACCTTC. Encoded protein: CASTPGQAAVTNYGYTF. The rearrangement joins TRBV19 to TRBJ1-2, with 8 nucleotides matching TRBD1. V lost 7 bases to trimming and J lost 0 bases; unmatched junction nucleotides: 13. Germline V gives CDR1 LNHDA, CDR2 SQIVND (reference sequence). The length of the CDR3 is 17 residues.